In its sample, the clone carrying this T cell receptor (beta chain) was seen a few times. The antigen remains unidentified. As processed by the authors: A typical sample had some 87,000 TCRs, with about 23,224 to 690,600 overall. TCRdb reanalysed the RACE reads using MiXCR and keeps one entry per CDR3 protein. TCRdb's processing, not the authors', yielded these V and J calls. The profile shows roughly 120,000 distinct CDR3 sequences, approximately 15% of them singletons. Specified time point: patch test 1, 2 weeks after DPC sensitization. The treatment was: therapeutic diphenylcyclopropenone sensitization with weekly scalp DPC. This specimen comes from a study of human T cells and chemical hapten exposure. Across the whole study: Alopecia areata, totalis or universalis affected patients, mainly female. Study-level points and caveats: Compared to controls, expanded TCRs made significantly more large clusters of similar CDR3s. The donor cohort had alopecia, so its immune response may not match that of healthy people.

The germline V and J ends were trimmed by 3 bases and 6 bases, with 12 bases remaining between them. This CDR3 comprises 14 residues. Per the germline V gene, CDR1 is SSHAT and CDR2 is FNYEAQ (reference sequence). This TCR came from a man aged 18 to 29 with alopecia areata. Some clones in this sample may be carry-over from other donors' samples. The sequencing here drew on whole blood, taken in connection with sensitization to the hapten diphenylcyclopropenone (DPC). V gene TRBV7-7 combines with J gene TRBJ2-1, with D maybe TRBD1 (6 bases). The CDR3 sequence: CASSFAGAGNEQFF. The CDR3 nucleotides are TGTGCCAGCAGCTTCGCAGGGGCCGGCAATGAGCAGTTCTTC.